This TCR beta chain was captured by sequencing in a study of shared clonotypes between healthy human individuals. PBMC DNA, left unsorted, was sequenced on ten immunoSEQ deep assay plates. The table came from immunoSEQ multiplex PCR; TCRdb's copy has only in-frame clones and leaves some out. The profile shows about 450,000 clones, roughly 83% of them singletons. The clonotype comes from a woman in her forties in good health. Some clones in this sample may be carry-over from other donors' samples. The sequencing input was PBMCs.

CDR3 in DNA: TGTGCCAGCAGTGAAATTGGGGGCAGCTCCTACAATGAGCAGTTCTTC. Amino acids: CASSEIGGSSYNEQFF. This chain joins TRBV6-1 and TRBJ2-1, with a tentative D call TRBD1 (6 bases). Germline CDR1 is MNHNS and CDR2 is SASEGT. The CDR3 runs 16 residues. Trimming took off 2 bases at V and 0 bases at J, with 11 bases between the two ends.